The T cell receptor (beta chain) described here comes from a study of cytomegalovirus exposure and HLA in healthy donors. General study findings and limits: Rare TCR sequences predominated, though certain public TCRs were found in many donors. Most TCR beta V segments were productive about 90% or about 30% of the time in an earlier analysis.

The primer mix had 60 Vbeta and 13 Jbeta primers. The method was immunoSEQ multiplex PCR; TCRdb's version includes in-frame clones alone and lacks a portion of them. The sample holds under 200,000 clones, approximately 78% seen once. The CDR3 contains 12 residues. V lost 3 bases to trimming and J lost 4 bases, with 6 bases between them. In germline, CDR1 is SGHTA, CDR2 FQGNSA. Donors were ostensibly healthy at sampling, although undocumented immune exposures were probable. Concerning this clone: Its specificity is unknown.

The chain uses TRBV7-2 and TRBJ1-1; D gene uncertain. The clonotype originates from a woman aged 18-29 years in good health and CMV-seronegative. The sample was PBMCs. The CDR3 here is CASSLFSTEAFF. The CDR3 DNA reads TGTGCCAGCAGCTTGTTTAGCACTGAAGCTTTCTTT.